These 13 T cell receptor beta chains were all obtained from the same sample, sequenced in a study of monozygotic twins with inflammatory bowel disease. Reanalyzing the 5' RACE reads, TCRdb keeps one entry per CDR3 protein, without DNA. In total, the table holds about 380,000 distinct CDR3 sequences. The specimen sequenced was blood. These receptors originate from a human donor with ulcerative colitis or Crohn's disease, or a healthy co-twin of an affected twin (not recorded which).

The chain employs TRBV5-1 and TRBJ2-3; no DNA is available, so the TRBD1 call from TCRdb remains unchecked. Germline assignment: CDR1 SGHRS and CDR2 YFSETQ. This CDR3 contains 12 residues. This CDR3 reads CASTLPGPTQYF.

This chain joins TRBV5-1 and TRBJ2-2; no DNA is available, so the TRBD2 call from TCRdb remains unchecked. CDR1 and CDR2 (germline): SGHRS, YFSETQ. The CDR3 runs 17 residues. CDR3: CASSFLAGGQNTGELFF. Filled out from reference TRBV5-1 and TRBJ2-2, the complete variable domain reads KAGVTQTPRYLIKTRGQQVTLSCSPISGHRSVSWYQQTPGQGLQFLFEYFSETQRNKGNFPGRFSGRQFSNSRSEMNVSTLELGDSALYLCASSFLAGGQNTGELFFGEGSRLTVL.

The rearrangement uses TRBV18 and TRBJ1-6. This CDR3 comprises 18 residues. CDR1 is KGHSH, CDR2 LQKENI, per germline. CDR3 amino acids: CASSPPGILTDPMFPLHF.

The chain employs TRBV20-1 and TRBJ1-1. This CDR3 contains 12 residues. Germline V gene data show CDR1 as DFQATT and CDR2 as SNEGSKA (reference sequence). CDR3: CSAQRVNTEAFF.

The rearrangement joins TRBV20-1 to TRBJ1-2; checking the TCRdb D call of TRBD1 is not possible without DNA. Looked up from germline, CDR1 is DFQATT and CDR2 is SNEGSKA (reference sequence). The CDR3 consists of 14 residues. CDR3 sequence: CSARVQGQGYGYTF.

The V and J genes are TRBV20-1 and TRBJ2-3; TCRdb indicates TRBD1, and absent DNA this call remains unverified. The CDR3 covers 13 residues. The germline V gene has CDR1 DFQATT and CDR2 SNEGSKA (reference sequence). Here the CDR3 reads CSAGQGDGDTQYF.

V usage is TRBV7-2 and J usage is TRBJ1-5; the D gene TCRdb calls, TRBD1, cannot be checked with no DNA. Germline V lookup: CDR1 SGHTA, CDR2 FQGNSA. The CDR3 extends over 17 amino acids. This chain's CDR3 is CASSSPDRGYSNQPQHF.

The chain has TRBV10-3 and TRBJ2-7; TCRdb indicates TRBD1, and absent DNA this call remains unverified. The CDR3 has 16 residues. Germline V gene sequence: CDR1 ENHRY, CDR2 SYGVKD. CDR3 residues: CAISLESGTGLNEQYF.

The rearrangement links TRBV4-2 to TRBJ2-5. In germline, CDR1 is LGHNA, CDR2 YNFKEQ. The CDR3 is 12 residues long. The CDR3 region is CASSQEGETQYF.

The V gene is TRBV10-2, the J gene TRBJ1-6; with no DNA, the TCRdb D assignment of TRBD1 cannot be verified. In germline, CDR1 is WSHSY, CDR2 SAAADI. The CDR3 runs 14 residues. This CDR3 reads CASSDTGVDSPLHF.

This chain uses TRBV6-2 or TRBV6-3 with TRBJ1-1; the TCRdb call, TRBD1, lacks DNA for checking. The germline CDR1 and CDR2 sequences are MNHEY and SVGEGT. The CDR3 contains 17 residues. The CDR3 loop reads CASTIKDPRGLNTEAFF.

The chain combines TRBV19 with TRBJ1-1; with no DNA, the TCRdb D assignment of TRBD1 cannot be verified. CDR1 and CDR2 (germline): LNHDA, SQIVND (reference sequence). The CDR3 covers 12 residues. The CDR3 region is CASGRGNTGAFF. Full variable domain (rest looked up from reference TRBV19 and TRBJ1-1): DGGITQSPKYLFRKEGQNVTLSCEQNLNHDAMYWYRQDPGQGLRLIYYSQIVNDFQKGDIAEGYSVSREKKESFPLTVTSAQKNPTAFYLCASGRGNTGAFFGQGTRLTVV.

The chain recombines TRBV9 with TRBJ2-3; TCRdb gives TRBD2 as the D gene, but with no DNA this cannot be confirmed. The CDR3 is 15 amino acids. The germline CDR1 and CDR2 sequences are SGDLS and YYNGEE. The CDR3 here is CASSPAGGPTDTQYF.